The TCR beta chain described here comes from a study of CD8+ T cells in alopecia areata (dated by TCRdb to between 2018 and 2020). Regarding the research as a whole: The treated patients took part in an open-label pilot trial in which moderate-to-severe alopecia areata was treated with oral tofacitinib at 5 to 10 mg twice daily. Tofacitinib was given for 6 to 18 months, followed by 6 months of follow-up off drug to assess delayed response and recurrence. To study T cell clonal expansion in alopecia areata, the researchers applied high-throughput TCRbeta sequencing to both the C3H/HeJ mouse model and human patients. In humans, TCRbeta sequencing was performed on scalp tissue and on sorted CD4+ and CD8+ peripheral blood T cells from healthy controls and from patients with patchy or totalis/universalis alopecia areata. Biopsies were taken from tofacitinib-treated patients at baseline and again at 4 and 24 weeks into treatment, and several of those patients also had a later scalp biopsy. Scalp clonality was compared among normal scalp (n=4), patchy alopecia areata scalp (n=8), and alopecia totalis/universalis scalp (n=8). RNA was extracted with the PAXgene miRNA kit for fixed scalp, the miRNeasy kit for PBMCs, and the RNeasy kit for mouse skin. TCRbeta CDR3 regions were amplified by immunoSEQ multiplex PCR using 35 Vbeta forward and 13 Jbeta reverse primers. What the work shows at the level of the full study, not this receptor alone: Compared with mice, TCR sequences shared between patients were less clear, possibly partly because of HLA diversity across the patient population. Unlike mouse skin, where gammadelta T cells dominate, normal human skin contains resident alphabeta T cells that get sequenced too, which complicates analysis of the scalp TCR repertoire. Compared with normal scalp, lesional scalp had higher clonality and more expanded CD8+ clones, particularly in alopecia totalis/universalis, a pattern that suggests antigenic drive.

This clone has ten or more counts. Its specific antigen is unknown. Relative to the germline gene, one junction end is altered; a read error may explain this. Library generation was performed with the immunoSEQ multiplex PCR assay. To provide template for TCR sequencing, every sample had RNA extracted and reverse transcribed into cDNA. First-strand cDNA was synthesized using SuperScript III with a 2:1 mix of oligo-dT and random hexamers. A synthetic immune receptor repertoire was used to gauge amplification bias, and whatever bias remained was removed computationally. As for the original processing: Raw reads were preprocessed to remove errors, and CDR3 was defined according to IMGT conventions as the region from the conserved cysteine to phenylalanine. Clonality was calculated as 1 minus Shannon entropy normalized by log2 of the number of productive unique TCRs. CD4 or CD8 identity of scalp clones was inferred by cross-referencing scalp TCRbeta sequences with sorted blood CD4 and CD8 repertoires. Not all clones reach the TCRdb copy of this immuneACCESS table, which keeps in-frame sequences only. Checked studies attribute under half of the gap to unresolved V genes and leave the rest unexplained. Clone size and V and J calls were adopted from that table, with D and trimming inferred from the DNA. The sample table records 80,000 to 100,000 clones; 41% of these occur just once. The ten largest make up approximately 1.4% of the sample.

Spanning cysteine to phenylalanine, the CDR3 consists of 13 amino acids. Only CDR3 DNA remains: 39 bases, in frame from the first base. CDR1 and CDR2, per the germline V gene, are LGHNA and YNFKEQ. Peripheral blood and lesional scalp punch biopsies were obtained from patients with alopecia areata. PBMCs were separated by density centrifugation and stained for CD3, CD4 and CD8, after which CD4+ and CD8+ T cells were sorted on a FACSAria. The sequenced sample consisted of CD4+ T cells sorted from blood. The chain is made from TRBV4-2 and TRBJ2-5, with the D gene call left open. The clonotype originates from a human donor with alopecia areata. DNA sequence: TGTGCCAGCAGCCAAGATTTGTCGGGCCCCTTACACTTC. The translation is CASSQDLSGPLHF.